This T cell receptor (beta chain) was identified during a study of cytomegalovirus exposure and HLA in healthy donors. Findings of the study overall: Sequencing probably produced one cluster of sequence variants that were highly shared. Common viral pathogens seemed, in a later analysis, to connect with several of the most significant clusters.

60 Vbeta and 13 Jbeta primers were used in PCR. Original methodology: Unique TCR beta chains numbered 60 million to 100 million in a later analysis, with roughly 11 million shared. Sequenced by immunoSEQ multiplex PCR; TCRdb stores in-frame clones only, minus some. V and J calls and clone size are copied from that table; D and trimming were computed from the DNA. Here the sample spans some 140,000 clones, 60% to 85% being singletons. After removal of 1 base from V and 7 bases from J, the junction contained 5 bases not matched to a gene. The CDR3 runs to 16 residues. Germline CDR1 reads SGHVS; CDR2 reads FQNEAQ. Unrecorded immune exposures were likely, despite nominal health at sampling. To note about this clone: The antigen is unknown.

The specimen sequenced was PBMCs. The receptor was isolated from a woman aged 35 to 49 in good health and CMV-seronegative. The rearrangement joins TRBV7-8 to TRBJ1-5; 12 bases align to TRBD1. The CDR3 DNA reads as TGTGCCAGCAGCTTAGGGCCGGGACAGGGGGCCCAGCCCCAGCATTTT. Its translation: CASSLGPGQGAQPQHF. Full variable domain (outside the CDR3, taken from reference TRBV7-8 and TRBJ1-5): GAGVSQSPRYKVAKRGQDVALRCDPISGHVSLFWYQQALGQGPEFLTYFQNEAQLDKSGLPSDRFFAERPEGSVSTLKIQRTQQEDSAVYLCASSLGPGQGAQPQHFGDGTRLSIL.